This TCR gamma chain was retrieved from a study of γδ T cells in repeated Plasmodium falciparum infection. Overall study findings and caveats: One small rural Malian village, predominantly a single ethnic group, supplied the cohort.

TCRdb re-called the multiplex PCR reads through CATT. The sample yields some 14,000 gamma-chain clones, 1.5% to 2% seen once. The CDR3 is 13 amino acids. CDR1 and CDR2 from the germline V gene are EGSTGY and YDSYTSSV. Gammadelta T cells were flow-sorted from PBMC into Vgamma9/Vdelta2+ and Vdelta2-negative populations for bulk analysis. This clone has a count of ten or more. Its target is unknown. The mismatch at residue 3 between this DNA's translation and the TCRdb protein of a much larger clone likely reflects a read error; the protein shown is translated from the DNA. Sequenced: gamma-delta T cells from blood. The rearrangement links TRGV4 to TRGJ1 or TRGJ2. This receptor was obtained from a pool of human donors (malaria-infected and uninfected, not separated). DNA of the CDR3: TGTGCCCCCTGGGATGGATTGTATTATAAGAAACTCTTT. Encoded protein: CAPWDGLYYKKLF.